The T cell receptor beta chain described here comes from a study of identical twins. Study findings and constraints: Sequences that were beta out-of-frame showed weaker excess twin sharing. For cord blood, abundant beta clonotypes had fewer insertions, unlike memory repertoires, which showed none.

To note about this clonotype: Its matching antigen is unknown.

This CDR3 has 13 residues. Trimming took 5 bases from V and 3 from J; bases not matched to a gene: 5. The germline V gene has CDR1 DFQATT and CDR2 SNEGSKA (reference sequence). A universal primer site was incorporated via template switching, and the cDNA contained unique molecular identifiers. TCRdb redid the calling of the 5' RACE reads with MiXCR, one entry per CDR3 protein. Among some 760,000 distinct CDR3 sequences, 15% to 20% were seen once, and the ten largest hold around 12%. Separately, the same data were catalogued under a study of T cells expressing NK-cell markers. From that study: All TCR beta repertoires analysed originated from sorted CD3+CD56+NKG2C+, CD3+CD56+NKG2C- and CD3+CD56-NKG2C+ T cells.

The chain carries TRBV20-1 and TRBJ2-7; 9 bases align to TRBD1. Sequenced material: PBMCs. The sequence was obtained from a woman under 30 in good health. CDR3 nucleotide sequence: TGCAGTGCTTTTCGGGACAGGGTCTACGAGCAGTACTTC. This codes for CSAFRDRVYEQYF.